Presented here are 3 T cell receptor beta chains from one specimen sequenced in a study of T cells after yellow fever vaccination. TCRdb fed the 5' RACE reads into MiXCR, producing one record per CDR3 protein. Of about 320,000 distinct CDR3 sequences in the sample, around 4.5% are singletons; the top ten hold approximately 19%. Here the sequenced sample was PBMCs, taken 15 days after the yellow fever booster vaccination. The source of these receptors is a man between 18 and 35 years old who received the YFV17D yellow fever vaccine.

V gene TRBV7-2 combines with J gene TRBJ1-5; no definite D call. V gave up 5 bases and J gave up 0 bases, with 5 bases separating them. Germline V lookup: CDR1 SGHTA, CDR2 FQGNSA. The CDR3 is 13 residues long. The DNA for the CDR3 is TGTGCCAGCAGCGCGAGTAGCAATCAGCCCCAGCATTTT. It encodes CASSASSNQPQHF.

Ten or more counts support this clonotype. The gene calls are TRBV5-1 and TRBJ2-1; 8 bases match TRBD2. Germline values: CDR1 SGHRS, CDR2 YFSETQ. This CDR3 region has 16 residues. V gave up 1 base and J gave up 3 bases; unmatched junction bases: 6. As DNA, the CDR3 is TGCGCCAGCAGCTTGTTGGAGCGGGGGAACTACAATGAGCAGTTCTTC. Its protein product is CASSLLERGNYNEQFF.

This clonotype occurred many times. The rearrangement links TRBV20-1 to TRBJ2-2; no clear D gene. This CDR3 has 15 residues. Trimming stripped 1 base from V and 0 bases from J, with 9 bases between. Germline lookup yields CDR1 DFQATT and CDR2 SNEGSKA (reference sequence). CDR3 nucleotide sequence: TGCAGTGCTAGAGTTCCGGGTACGAACACCGGGGAGCTGTTTTTT. It translates to CSARVPGTNTGELFF.